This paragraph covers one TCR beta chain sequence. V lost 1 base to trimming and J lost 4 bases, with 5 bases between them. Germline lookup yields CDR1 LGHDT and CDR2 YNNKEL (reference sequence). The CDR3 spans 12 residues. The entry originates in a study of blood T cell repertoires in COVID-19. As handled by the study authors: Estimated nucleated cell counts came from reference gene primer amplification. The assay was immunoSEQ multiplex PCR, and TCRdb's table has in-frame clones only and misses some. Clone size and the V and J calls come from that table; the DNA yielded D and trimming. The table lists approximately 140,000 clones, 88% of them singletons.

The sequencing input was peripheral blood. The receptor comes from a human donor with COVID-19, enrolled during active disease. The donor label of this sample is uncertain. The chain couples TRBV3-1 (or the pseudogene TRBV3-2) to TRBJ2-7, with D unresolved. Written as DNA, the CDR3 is TGTGCCAGCAGCCAAGTAGAGTACGAGCAGTACTTC. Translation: CASSQVEYEQYF.